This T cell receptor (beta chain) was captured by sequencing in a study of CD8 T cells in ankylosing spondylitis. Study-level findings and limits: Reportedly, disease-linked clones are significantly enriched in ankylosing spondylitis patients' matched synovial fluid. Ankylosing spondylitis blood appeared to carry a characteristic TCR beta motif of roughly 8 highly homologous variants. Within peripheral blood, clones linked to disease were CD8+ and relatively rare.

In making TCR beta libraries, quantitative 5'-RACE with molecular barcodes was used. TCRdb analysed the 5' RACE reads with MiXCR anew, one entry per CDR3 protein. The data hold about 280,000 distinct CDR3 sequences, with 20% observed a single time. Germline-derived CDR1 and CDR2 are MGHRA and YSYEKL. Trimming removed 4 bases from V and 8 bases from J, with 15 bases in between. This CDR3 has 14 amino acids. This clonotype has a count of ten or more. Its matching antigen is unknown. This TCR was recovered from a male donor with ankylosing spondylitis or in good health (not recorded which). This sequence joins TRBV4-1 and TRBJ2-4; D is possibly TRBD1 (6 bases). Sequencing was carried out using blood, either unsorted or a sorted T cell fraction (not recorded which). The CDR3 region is CASSLQGDRDIQYF. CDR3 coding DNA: TGCGCCAGCAGCCTACAGGGAGATCGGGACATTCAGTACTTC.